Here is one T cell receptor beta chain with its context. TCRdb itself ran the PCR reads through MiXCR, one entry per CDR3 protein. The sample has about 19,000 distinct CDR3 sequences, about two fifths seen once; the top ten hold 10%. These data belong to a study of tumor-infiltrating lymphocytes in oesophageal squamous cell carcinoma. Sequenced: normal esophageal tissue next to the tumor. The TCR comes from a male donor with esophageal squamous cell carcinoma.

The CDR3 loop is CSASDGLEETQYF. The CDR3 DNA reads as TGCAGTGCTAGCGATGGACTAGAAGAGACCCAGTACTTC. The chain is built from TRBV20-1 and TRBJ2-5, with 7 bases identical to TRBD2. This CDR3 has 13 residues. Unmatched junction bases numbered 4, after V lost 3 bases and J lost 3 bases. The germline V gene encodes CDR1 DFQATT and CDR2 SNEGSKA (reference sequence).